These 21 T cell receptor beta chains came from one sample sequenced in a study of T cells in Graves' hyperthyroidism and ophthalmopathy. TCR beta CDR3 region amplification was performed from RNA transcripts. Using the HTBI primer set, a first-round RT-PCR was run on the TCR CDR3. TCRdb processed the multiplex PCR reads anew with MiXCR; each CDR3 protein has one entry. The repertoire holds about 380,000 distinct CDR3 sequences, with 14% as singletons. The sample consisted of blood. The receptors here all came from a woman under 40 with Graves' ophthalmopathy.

The CDR3 spells CASSQETGDSGANVLTF. DNA for the CDR3: TGTGCCAGCAGCCAGGAAACAGGGGACTCTGGGGCCAACGTCCTGACTTTC. The J gene is TRBJ2-6, the V gene TRBV4-2; 7 bases map to TRBD1. The J segment lost 0 bases and the V segment lost 3 bases, leaving 5 bases of the junction unmatched. CDR1 LGHNA and CDR2 YNFKEQ come from the germline V gene. The CDR3 has 17 residues.

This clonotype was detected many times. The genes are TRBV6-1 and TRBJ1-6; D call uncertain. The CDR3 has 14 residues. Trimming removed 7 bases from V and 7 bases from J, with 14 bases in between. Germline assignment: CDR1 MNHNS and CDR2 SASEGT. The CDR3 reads CASNPTLDNSPLHF. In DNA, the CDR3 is TGTGCCAGCAATCCGACATTAGACAATTCACCCCTCCACTTT.

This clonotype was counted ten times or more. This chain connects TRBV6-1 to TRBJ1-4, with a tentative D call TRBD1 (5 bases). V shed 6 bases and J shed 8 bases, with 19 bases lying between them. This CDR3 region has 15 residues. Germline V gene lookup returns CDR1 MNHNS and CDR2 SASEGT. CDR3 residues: CASRATGSRGEKLFF. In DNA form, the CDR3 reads TGTGCCAGCAGGGCAACAGGTTCACGGGGGGAAAAACTGTTTTTT.

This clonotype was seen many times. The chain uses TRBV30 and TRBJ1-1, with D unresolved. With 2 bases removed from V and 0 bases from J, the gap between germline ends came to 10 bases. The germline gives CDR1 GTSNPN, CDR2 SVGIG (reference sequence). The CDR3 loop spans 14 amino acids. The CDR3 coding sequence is TGTGCCTGGAGTATTCAGACTTTGAACACTGAAGCTTTCTTT. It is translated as CAWSIQTLNTEAFF.

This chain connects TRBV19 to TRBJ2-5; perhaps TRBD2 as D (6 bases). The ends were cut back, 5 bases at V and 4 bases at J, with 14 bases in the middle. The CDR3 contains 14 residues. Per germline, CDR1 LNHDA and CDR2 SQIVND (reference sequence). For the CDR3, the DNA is TGTGCCAGTAGTGTTGCCGGGGGTAGAGAGACCCAGTACTTC. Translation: CASSVAGGRETQYF.

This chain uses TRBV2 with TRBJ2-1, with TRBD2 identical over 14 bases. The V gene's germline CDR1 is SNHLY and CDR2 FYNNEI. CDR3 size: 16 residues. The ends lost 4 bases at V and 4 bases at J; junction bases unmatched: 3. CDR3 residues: CASSGLAGGRYNEQFF. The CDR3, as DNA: TGTGCCAGCAGTGGACTAGCGGGGGGGCGTTACAATGAGCAGTTCTTC. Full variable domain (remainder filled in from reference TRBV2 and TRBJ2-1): EPEVTQTPSHQVTQMGQEVILRCVPISNHLYFYWYRQILGQKVEFLVSFYNNEISEKSEIFDDQFSVERPDGSNFTLKIRSTKLEDSAMYFCASSGLAGGRYNEQFFGPGTRLTVL.

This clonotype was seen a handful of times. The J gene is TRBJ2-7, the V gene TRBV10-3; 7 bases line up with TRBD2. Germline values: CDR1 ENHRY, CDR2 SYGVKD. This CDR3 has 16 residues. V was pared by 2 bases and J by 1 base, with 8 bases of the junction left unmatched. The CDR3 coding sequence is TGTGCCATCAGTGAGGGTGGGGGGGTCCGATCCTACGAGCAGTACTTC. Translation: CAISEGGGVRSYEQYF.

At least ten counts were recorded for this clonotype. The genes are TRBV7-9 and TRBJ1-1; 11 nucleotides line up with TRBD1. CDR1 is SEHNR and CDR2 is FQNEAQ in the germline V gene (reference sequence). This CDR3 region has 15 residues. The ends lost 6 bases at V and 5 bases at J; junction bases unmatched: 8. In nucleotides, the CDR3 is TGTGCCAGCAGAAGCCGGGACAGGGGGAAAACTGAAGCTTTCTTT. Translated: CASRSRDRGKTEAFF. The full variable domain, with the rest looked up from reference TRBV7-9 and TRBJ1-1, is DTGVSQNPRHKITKRGQNVTFRCDPISEHNRLYWYRQTLGQGPEFLTYFQNEAQLEKSRLLSDRFSAERPKGSFSTLEIQRTEQGDSAMYLCASRSRDRGKTEAFFGQGTRLTVV.

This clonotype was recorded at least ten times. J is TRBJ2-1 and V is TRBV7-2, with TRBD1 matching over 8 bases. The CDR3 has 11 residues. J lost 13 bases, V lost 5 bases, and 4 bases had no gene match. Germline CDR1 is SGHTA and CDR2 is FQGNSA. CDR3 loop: CASSNRGAQFF. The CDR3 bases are TGTGCCAGCAGCAACAGGGGGGCTCAGTTCTTC.

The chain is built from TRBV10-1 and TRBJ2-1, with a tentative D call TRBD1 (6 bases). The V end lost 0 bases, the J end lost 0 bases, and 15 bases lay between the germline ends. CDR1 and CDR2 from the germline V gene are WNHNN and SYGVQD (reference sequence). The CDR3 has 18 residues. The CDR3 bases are TGCGCCAGCAGTGAGTCTTCAATCGGCAGGGGCTCCTACAATGAGCAGTTCTTC. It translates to CASSESSIGRGSYNEQFF.

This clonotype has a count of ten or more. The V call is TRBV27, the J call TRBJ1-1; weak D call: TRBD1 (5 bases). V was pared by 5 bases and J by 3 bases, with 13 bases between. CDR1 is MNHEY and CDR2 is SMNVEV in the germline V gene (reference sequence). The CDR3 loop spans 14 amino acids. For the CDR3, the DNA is TGTGCCAGCAGTCCGGGACGGAGGGACACTGAAGCTTTCTTT. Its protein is CASSPGRRDTEAFF.

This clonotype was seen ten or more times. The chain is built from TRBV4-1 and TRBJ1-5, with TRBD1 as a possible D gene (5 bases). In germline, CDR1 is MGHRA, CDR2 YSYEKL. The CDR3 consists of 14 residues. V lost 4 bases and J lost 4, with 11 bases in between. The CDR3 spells CASSPRDANQPQHF. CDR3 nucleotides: TGCGCCAGCAGCCCCCGGGACGCGAATCAGCCCCAGCATTTT.

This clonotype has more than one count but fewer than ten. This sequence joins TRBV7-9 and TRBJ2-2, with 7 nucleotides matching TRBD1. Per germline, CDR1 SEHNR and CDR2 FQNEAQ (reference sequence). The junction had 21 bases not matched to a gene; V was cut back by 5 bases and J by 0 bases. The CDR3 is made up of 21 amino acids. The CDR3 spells CASSHQRVDRTMTTNTGELFF. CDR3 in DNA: TGTGCCAGCAGCCACCAGAGGGTGGACAGGACCATGACCACGAACACCGGGGAGCTGTTTTTT.

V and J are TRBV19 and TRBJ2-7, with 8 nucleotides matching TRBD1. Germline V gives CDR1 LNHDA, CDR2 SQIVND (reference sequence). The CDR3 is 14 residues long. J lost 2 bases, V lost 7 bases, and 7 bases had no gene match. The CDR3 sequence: CASTPGTGAYEQYF. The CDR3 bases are TGTGCCAGTACCCCCGGGACAGGAGCCTACGAGCAGTACTTC.

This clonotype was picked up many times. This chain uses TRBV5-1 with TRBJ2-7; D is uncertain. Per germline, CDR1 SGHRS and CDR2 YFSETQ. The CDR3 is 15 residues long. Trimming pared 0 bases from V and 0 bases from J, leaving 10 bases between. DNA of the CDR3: TGCGCCAGCAGCTTGGAGGCACGGGTCTCCTACGAGCAGTACTTC. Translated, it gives CASSLEARVSYEQYF. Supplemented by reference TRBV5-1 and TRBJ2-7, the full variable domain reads KAGVTQTPRYLIKTRGQQVTLSCSPISGHRSVSWYQQTPGQGLQFLFEYFSETQRNKGNFPGRFSGRQFSNSRSEMNVSTLELGDSALYLCASSLEARVSYEQYFGPGTRLTVT.

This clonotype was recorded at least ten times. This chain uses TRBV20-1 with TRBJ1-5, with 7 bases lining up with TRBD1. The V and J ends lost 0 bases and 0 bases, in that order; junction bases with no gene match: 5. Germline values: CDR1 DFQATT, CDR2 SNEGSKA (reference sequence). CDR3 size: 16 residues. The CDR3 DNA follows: TGCAGTGCTAGAGAAATGGGACAGAATAGCAATCAGCCCCAGCATTTT. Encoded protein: CSAREMGQNSNQPQHF.

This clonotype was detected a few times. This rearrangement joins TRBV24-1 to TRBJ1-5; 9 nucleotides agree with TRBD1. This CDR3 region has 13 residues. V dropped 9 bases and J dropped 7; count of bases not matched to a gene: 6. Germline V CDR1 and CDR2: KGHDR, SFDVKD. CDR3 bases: TGTGCCACCGAACAGGGGGCGGGACAGCCCCAGCATTTT. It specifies CATEQGAGQPQHF.

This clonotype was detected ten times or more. The CDR3 protein is CASSPWTGVTDTQYF. DNA of the CDR3: TGTGCCAGCAGTCCTTGGACAGGAGTCACAGATACGCAGTATTTT. This sequence joins TRBV12-3 or TRBV12-4 and TRBJ2-3; 7 nucleotides align to TRBD1. V shed 5 bases, J shed 2 bases, and the junction held 7 bases outside the gene matches. This CDR3 spans 15 amino acids.

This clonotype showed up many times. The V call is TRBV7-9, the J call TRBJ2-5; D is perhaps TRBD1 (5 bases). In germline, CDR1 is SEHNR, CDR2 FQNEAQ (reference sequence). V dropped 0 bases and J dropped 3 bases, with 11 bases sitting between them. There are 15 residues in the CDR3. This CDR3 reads CASSLALGVKETQYF. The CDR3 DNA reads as TGTGCCAGCAGCTTAGCGCTAGGGGTGAAAGAGACCCAGTACTTC.

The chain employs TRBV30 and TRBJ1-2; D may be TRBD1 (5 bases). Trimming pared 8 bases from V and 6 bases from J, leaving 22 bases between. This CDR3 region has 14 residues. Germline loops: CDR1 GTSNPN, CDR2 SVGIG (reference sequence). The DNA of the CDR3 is TGTGCCACAAGGGGTCTCGGGCTTCTCCATGGCTACACCTTC. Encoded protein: CATRGLGLLHGYTF.

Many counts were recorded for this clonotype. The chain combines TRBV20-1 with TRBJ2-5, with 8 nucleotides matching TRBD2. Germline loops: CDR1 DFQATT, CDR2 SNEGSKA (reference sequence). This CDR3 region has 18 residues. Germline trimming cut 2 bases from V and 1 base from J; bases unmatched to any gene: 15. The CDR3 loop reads CSARRTGVAGTFQETQYF. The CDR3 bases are TGCAGTGCTAGAAGGACTGGTGTAGCGGGGACGTTCCAAGAGACCCAGTACTTC.